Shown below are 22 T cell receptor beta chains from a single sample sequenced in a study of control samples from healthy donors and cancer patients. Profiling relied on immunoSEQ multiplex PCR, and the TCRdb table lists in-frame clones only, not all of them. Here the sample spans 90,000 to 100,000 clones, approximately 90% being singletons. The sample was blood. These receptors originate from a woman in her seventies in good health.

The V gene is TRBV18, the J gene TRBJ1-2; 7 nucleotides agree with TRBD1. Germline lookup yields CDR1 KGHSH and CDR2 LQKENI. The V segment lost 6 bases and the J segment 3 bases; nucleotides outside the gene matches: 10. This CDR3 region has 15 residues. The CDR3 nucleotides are TGTGCCAGCTCTCTGGGGACAGCCACCTACTATGGCTACACCTTC. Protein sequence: CASSLGTATYYGYTF.

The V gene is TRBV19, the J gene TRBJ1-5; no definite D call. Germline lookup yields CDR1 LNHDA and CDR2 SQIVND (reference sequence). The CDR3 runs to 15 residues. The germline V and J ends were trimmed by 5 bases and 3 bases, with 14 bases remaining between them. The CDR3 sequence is CASSDFGRLNQPQHF. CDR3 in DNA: TGTGCCAGTAGTGACTTCGGACGGCTCAATCAGCCCCAGCATTTT.

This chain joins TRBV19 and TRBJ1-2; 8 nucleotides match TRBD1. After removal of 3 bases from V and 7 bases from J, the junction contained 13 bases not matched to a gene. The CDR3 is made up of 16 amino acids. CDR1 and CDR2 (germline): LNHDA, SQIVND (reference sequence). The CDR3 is CASSMYVRQGAGGYTF. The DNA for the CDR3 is TGTGCCAGTAGTATGTATGTCCGTCAGGGGGCAGGTGGCTACACCTTC.

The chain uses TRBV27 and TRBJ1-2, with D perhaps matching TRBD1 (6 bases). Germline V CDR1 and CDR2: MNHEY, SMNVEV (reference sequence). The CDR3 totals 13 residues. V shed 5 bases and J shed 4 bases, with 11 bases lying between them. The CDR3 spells CASSGLGGYGYTF. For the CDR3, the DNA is TGTGCCAGCAGTGGTCTAGGGGGCTATGGCTACACCTTC.

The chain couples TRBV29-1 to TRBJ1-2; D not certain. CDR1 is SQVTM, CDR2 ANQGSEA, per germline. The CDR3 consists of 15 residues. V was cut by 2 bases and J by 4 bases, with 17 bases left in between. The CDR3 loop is CSVEPQQEVGYGYTF. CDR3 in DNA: TGCAGCGTTGAACCCCAGCAGGAAGTCGGCTATGGCTACACCTTC.

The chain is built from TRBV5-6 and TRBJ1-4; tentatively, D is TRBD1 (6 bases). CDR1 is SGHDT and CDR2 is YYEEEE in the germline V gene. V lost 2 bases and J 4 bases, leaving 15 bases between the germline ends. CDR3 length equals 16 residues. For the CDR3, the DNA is TGTGCCAGCAGCTTCCCAGGGGCAGGGGTTAATGAAAAACTGTTTTTT. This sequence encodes CASSFPGAGVNEKLFF.

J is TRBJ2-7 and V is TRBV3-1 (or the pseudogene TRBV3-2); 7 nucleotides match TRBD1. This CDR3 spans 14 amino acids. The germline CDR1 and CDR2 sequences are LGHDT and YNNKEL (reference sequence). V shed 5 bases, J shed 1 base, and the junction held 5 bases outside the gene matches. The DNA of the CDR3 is TGTGCCAGCAGCAACCGGGACAGATCCTACGAGCAGTACTTC. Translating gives CASSNRDRSYEQYF.

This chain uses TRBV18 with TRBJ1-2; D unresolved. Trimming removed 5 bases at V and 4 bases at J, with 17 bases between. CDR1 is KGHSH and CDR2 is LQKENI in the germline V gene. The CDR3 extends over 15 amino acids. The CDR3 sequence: CASSDAAQHFYGYTF. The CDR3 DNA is TGTGCCAGCTCAGATGCCGCCCAGCACTTCTATGGCTACACCTTC.

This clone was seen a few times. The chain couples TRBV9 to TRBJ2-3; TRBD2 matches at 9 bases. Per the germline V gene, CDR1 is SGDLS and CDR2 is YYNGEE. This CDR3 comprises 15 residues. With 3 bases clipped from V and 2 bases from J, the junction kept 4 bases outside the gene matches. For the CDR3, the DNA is TGTGCCAGCAGCGGTAGGACTAGCGCCACAGATACGCAGTATTTT. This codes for CASSGRTSATDTQYF.

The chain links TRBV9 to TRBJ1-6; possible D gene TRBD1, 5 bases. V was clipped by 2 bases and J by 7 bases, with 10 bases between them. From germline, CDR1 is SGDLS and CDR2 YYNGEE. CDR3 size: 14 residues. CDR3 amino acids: CASSVGTGNSPLHF. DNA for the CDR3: TGTGCCAGCAGCGTTGGGACGGGAAATTCACCCCTCCACTTT.

CDR3: CASSYEQGAPQPQHF. In DNA form, the CDR3 reads TGTGCCAGCAGCTACGAGCAGGGGGCGCCTCAGCCCCAGCATTTT. J is TRBJ1-5 and V is TRBV21-1; the table's D call of TRBD1 was not tested on the DNA. TRBV21-1 is tagged as a pseudogene. The CDR3 covers 15 residues.

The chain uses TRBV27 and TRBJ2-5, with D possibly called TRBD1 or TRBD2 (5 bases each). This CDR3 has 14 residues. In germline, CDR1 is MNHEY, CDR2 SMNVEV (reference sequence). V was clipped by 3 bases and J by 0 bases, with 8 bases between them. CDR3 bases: TGTGCCAGCAGTTTGAGGGGAGACCAAGAGACCCAGTACTTC. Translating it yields CASSLRGDQETQYF.

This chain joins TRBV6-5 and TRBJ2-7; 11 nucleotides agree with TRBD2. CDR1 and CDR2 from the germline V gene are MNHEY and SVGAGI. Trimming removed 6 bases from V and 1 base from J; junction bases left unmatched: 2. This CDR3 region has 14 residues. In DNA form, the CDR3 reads TGTGCCAGCAGCAGGACTAGCGGGTCCTACGAGCAGTACTTC. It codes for CASSRTSGSYEQYF.

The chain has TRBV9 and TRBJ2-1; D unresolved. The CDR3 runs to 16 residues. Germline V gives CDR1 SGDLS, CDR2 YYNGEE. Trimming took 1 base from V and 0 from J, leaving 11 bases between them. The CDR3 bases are TGTGCCAGCAGCGTATACCCGGCCAGCTCCTACAATGAGCAGTTCTTC. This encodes CASSVYPASSYNEQFF.

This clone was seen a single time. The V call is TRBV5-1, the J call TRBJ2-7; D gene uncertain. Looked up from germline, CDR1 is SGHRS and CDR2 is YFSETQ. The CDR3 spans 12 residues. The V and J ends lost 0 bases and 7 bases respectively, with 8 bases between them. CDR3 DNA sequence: TGCGCCAGCAGCTTGGAGGTGGGAGAGCAGTACTTC. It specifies CASSLEVGEQYF.

The CDR3 sequence is CASRGTKIGQGTTDGYTF. DNA of the CDR3: TGTGCCAGCAGGGGCACAAAGATTGGACAGGGAACCACTGATGGCTACACCTTC. V gene TRBV2 combines with J gene TRBJ1-2, with 8 bases lining up with TRBD1. This CDR3 is built from 18 residues. Per the germline V gene, CDR1 is SNHLY and CDR2 is FYNNEI. V dropped 6 bases and J dropped 6; count of bases not matched to a gene: 21.

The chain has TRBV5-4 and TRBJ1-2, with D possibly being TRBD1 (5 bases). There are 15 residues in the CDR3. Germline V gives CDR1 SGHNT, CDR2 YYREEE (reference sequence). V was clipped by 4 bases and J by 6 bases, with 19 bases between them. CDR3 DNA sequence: TGTGCCAGCAGCGATGAAGGGGCCAGAGCTGATGGCTACACCTTC. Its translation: CASSDEGARADGYTF.

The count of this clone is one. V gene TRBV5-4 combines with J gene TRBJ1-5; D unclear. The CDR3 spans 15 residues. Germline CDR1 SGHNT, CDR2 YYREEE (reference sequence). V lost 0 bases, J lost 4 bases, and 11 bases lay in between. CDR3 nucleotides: TGTGCCAGCAGCTTGGACCGAGCCCAAAATCAGCCCCAGCATTTT. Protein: CASSLDRAQNQPQHF.

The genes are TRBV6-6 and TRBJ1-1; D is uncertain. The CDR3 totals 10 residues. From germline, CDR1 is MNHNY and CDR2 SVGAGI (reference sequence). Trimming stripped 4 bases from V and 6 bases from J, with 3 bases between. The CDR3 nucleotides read TGTGCCAGCAGTTCACCTGAAGCTTTCTTT. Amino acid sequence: CASSSPEAFF.

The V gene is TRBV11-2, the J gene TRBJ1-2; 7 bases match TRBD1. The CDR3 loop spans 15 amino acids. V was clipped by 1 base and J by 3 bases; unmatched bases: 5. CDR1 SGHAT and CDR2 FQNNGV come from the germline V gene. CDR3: CASSLVGQAYYGYTF. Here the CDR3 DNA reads TGTGCCAGCAGCTTAGTAGGACAGGCTTACTATGGCTACACCTTC.

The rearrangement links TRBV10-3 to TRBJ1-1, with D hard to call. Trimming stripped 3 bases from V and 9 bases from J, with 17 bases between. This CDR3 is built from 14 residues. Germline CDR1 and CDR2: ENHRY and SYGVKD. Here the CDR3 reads CAISEILSRPKAFF. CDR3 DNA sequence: TGTGCCATCAGTGAAATTCTCAGCAGACCTAAAGCTTTCTTT.

CDR3 nucleotides: TGTGCCAGCAGCTTAGCGACTAGCGGGAGCCTCGTAGCCAAAAACATTCAGTACTTC. Translated: CASSLATSGSLVAKNIQYF. The chain recombines TRBV11-2 with TRBJ2-4; TRBD2 matches 12 bases. Looked up from germline, CDR1 is SGHAT and CDR2 is FQNNGV. The CDR3 has 19 amino acids. Unmatched junction bases numbered 7, after V lost 1 base and J lost 0 bases.